These T cell receptor beta chains were read from a single sample in a study of blood T cell repertoires in COVID-19. Profiled with immunoSEQ multiplex PCR; TCRdb holds only in-frame clones, not every one. Among approximately 180,000 clones listed, over 75% were seen once. Sequencing input: peripheral blood. The source is a man aged 55 to 70 with acute or convalescent COVID-19. CDR3s include the opening cysteine and the closing phenylalanine or tryptophan. The D gene is left open where the match is weak. Clone size is stated in some rows and not others, as once, few, many or a class when expanded.

d_call j_call v_call clone_size cdr3_aa cdr3_nt
NA TRBJ1-2 TRBV7-2 NA CASSLTTGSYGYTF TGTGCCAGCAGCCTAACCACAGGGAGCTATGGCTACACCTTC
NA TRBJ2-7 TRBV7-9 NA CASSFGSGDEQYF TGTGCCAGCAGCTTCGGCTCCGGGGACGAGCAGTACTTC
TRBD1 TRBJ2-1 TRBV27 NA CASRSFRGRTGEENEQFF TGTGCCAGCAGATCTTTTAGGGGCAGGACAGGGGAAGAAAATGAGCAGTTCTTC
NA TRBJ2-1 TRBV19 NA CASSRLLHNEQFF TGTGCCAGTAGTCGACTTTTGCACAATGAGCAGTTCTTC
TRBD1 TRBJ1-1 TRBV11-2 NA CASSGRTGGNTEAFF TGTGCCAGCAGCGGCAGGACAGGGGGGAACACTGAAGCTTTCTTT
NA TRBJ1-4 TRBV19 NA CASSIDPGHPTEKLFF TGTGCCAGTAGTATAGACCCGGGACATCCTACAGAAAAACTGTTTTTT
TRBD2 TRBJ2-5 TRBV9 NA CASSVRASGRGGQETQYF TGTGCCAGCAGCGTAAGGGCTAGCGGGAGGGGGGGTCAAGAGACCCAGTACTTC
NA TRBJ2-2 TRBV9 NA CASSFSGLRAGELFF TGTGCCAGCAGCTTTAGCGGTCTCCGCGCAGGGGAGCTGTTTTTT
NA TRBJ2-6 TRBV6-5 NA CASRRVVSGANVLTF TGTGCCAGCAGACGAGTGGTCTCGGGGGCCAACGTCCTGACTTTC
TRBD1 TRBJ2-7 TRBV6-5 NA CASSHGTGGFHEQYF TGTGCCAGCAGTCACGGGACAGGGGGCTTCCACGAGCAGTACTTC
NA TRBJ2-7 TRBV18 NA CASSPPSGSSEQYF TGTGCCAGCTCACCACCGAGCGGGTCCAGCGAGCAGTACTTC
NA TRBJ2-7 TRBV20-1 NA CSAKRVDEQYF TGCAGTGCCAAGAGGGTCGACGAGCAGTACTTC
TRBD2 TRBJ2-7 TRBV4-2 NA CASSRSGLGYEQYF TGTGCCAGCAGCCGGTCGGGACTAGGTTACGAGCAGTACTTC
TRBD2 TRBJ2-3 TRBV29-1 NA CSVAGTSGDIDTQYF TGCAGCGTCGCCGGGACTAGCGGGGACATAGATACGCAGTATTTT
NA TRBJ1-5 TRBV3-1/TRBV3-2 NA CASSQRAGTPGGDQHF TGTGCCAGCAGCCAACGTGCCGGTACGCCCGGGGGGGACCAGCATTTT
TRBD2 TRBJ2-3 TRBV5-4 once CASSLASGSRDTQYF TGTGCCAGCAGCTTGGCCAGCGGGAGTAGAGATACGCAGTATTTT
TRBD2 TRBJ2-1 TRBV7-9 NA CASRQPGLAGGSSYNEQFF TGTGCCAGCAGACAACCGGGACTAGCGGGAGGGAGCTCCTACAATGAGCAGTTCTTC
TRBD1 TRBJ1-3 TRBV5-6 NA CASSTTGAERNTIYF TGTGCCAGCAGCACGACAGGGGCCGAGCGGAACACCATATATTTT
TRBD2 TRBJ2-1 TRBV7-2 NA CASSYTGTSGFSSYNEQFF TGTGCCAGCAGCTACACCGGGACTAGCGGATTTAGCTCCTACAATGAGCAGTTCTTC
TRBD1 TRBJ2-5 TRBV6-6 NA CASSYSRGQGIETQYF TGTGCCAGCAGTTACTCGAGGGGACAGGGCATAGAGACCCAGTACTTC
NA TRBJ1-6 TRBV2 NA CASSEGTRVPLHF TGTGCCAGCAGTGAGGGGACTAGGGTCCCCCTCCACTTT
NA TRBJ1-4 TRBV6-5 NA CASRDGGAGHEKLFF TGTGCCAGCAGGGACGGAGGGGCAGGGCACGAAAAACTGTTTTTT
NA TRBJ1-2 TRBV28 few CASSSAGRDSGYTF TGTGCCAGCAGTTCGGCGGGGAGGGATTCTGGCTACACCTTC
NA TRBJ2-7 TRBV28 NA CASSFSPGQPEFYF TGTGCCAGCAGTTTTTCCCCTGGACAGCCAGAGTTCTACTTC